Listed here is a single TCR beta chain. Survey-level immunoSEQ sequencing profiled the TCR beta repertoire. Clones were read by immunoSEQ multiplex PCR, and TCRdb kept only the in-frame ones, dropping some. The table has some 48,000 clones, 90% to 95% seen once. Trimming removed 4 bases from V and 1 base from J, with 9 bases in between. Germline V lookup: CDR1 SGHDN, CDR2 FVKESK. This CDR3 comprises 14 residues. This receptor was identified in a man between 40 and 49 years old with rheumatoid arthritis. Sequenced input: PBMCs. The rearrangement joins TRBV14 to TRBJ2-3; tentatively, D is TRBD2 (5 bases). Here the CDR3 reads CASSPVGGTDTQYF. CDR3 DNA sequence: TGTGCCAGCAGCCCGGTCGGGGGCACAGATACGCAGTATTTT.